The clone carrying this T cell receptor (beta chain) occurred once. Its antigen remains unknown. This entry belongs to a study of vaccination and CD4 T cells after COVID-19. CDR3 length equals 16 residues. Germline-derived CDR1 and CDR2 are SGHTA and FQGNSA. Trimming pared 2 bases from V and 0 bases from J, leaving 11 bases between. An Oncomine TCR Beta short-read assay was used to sequence the DNA from cultured CD4+ T cells. In TCRdb, the PCR reads were re-called with MiXCR into one record per CDR3 protein. The data contain 20,000 to 30,000 distinct CDR3 sequences, around three fifths of them seen just once; the ten biggest clones take up roughly 2.8%. The sample's treatment: 10-day PBMC culture with coronavirus spike peptide pools or control peptides (ViraFEST assay).

This TCR was recovered from a human donor who had recovered from COVID-19. V usage is TRBV7-2 and J usage is TRBJ1-3, with a weak D call TRBD1 (5 bases). Input material: CD4+ T cells from blood, cultured in vitro. CDR3 in amino acids: CASSLQGFSSGNTIYF. The CDR3 bases are TGTGCCAGCAGCTTACAGGGATTCAGCTCTGGAAACACCATATATTTT.